This T cell receptor (beta chain) was found in a study of cytomegalovirus exposure and HLA in healthy donors (dated by TCRdb to 2015 to 2018). Study-level background: An earlier analysis of roughly 500 of the donors reported approximately 300 Gb of sequence data and around 120 million unique TCR beta sequences obtained from some 170 million T cells. An early release that covered about 600 HLA-typed donors contained approximately 300 gigabases of sequencing data and tens of millions of unique TCR sequences. Among the roughly 380 genotyped donors, around 81% belonged to the genetic ancestry cluster associated with self-reported Caucasian donors. The study aimed to test whether cataloging public T cell receptors could reveal signatures of past pathogen exposure. Using immunosequencing, the study profiled T cell repertoires from 500 to 800 subjects and related those repertoires to cytomegalovirus serostatus. Along with the approximately 670-subject first cohort, a separate validation cohort of over a hundred different subjects was used. To predict cytomegalovirus infection status, the study brought together high-throughput TCR immunosequencing, statistical association of individual TCRs with disease status, and machine learning. A later analysis re-examined previously published TCR beta repertoires from just over 650 donors and added high-resolution HLA genotyping to investigate patterns of TCR occurrence. The later analysis used no new phenotypic data to find candidate immune exposures, relying instead on TCR beta sequences and their occurrence across donors. An earlier analysis of 500 to 750 of the donors applied high-throughput TCR beta sequencing to assess whether each TCR beta V gene segment acted as functional or pseudogenic. Donor age, sex, ethnicity and CMV serostatus were collected together with the repertoire data. A later genetic analysis used genome-wide SNP genotypes for 398 of the 666 donors, treating that subset as a discovery cohort. Every repertoire in the discovery cohort had been generated on one and the same sequencing platform. HLA typing included class I and class II loci at four-digit resolution. Typing coverage differed by locus: A, B, C, DRB1 and DQB1 were typed in about 629-640 donors, DQA1 in approximately 520, DPA1 in around 600, and DPB1 in 450 to 480. Four or five DR-DQ haplotypes were treated as single units for association and clustering because of strong linkage in the cohort. Among roughly 400 genotyped donors of the cohort, an average of about 240,000 unique TCR beta nucleotide sequences were sequenced per donor, roughly 18% of them non-productive. Results and caveats for the whole study, not just this receptor: In a later analysis, around 15,000 TCR beta sequences were associated with specific HLA alleles at a false discovery rate of 0.05. When HLA alleles, especially DR and DQ, strongly co-occurred, attributing TCR associations to individual alleles was difficult. In a later analysis, HLA-associated TCR beta chains showed more clonal expansion and lower generation probabilities than non-associated chains that were equally common. CMV serostatus was the only immune exposure information available for the cohort. The study gave a list of over 150 TCR beta chains associated with cytomegalovirus. A further reported finding was that TCR beta sequences accurately predicted the HLA-A and HLA-B alleles for most subjects in the first cohort. It was suggested by the authors that the approach could potentially be generalized to other disease states and immunological phenotypes. HLA typing was unavailable for some donors at each locus, so association tests used only the typed subset. In a later analysis, several top co-occurrence clusters were reported to appear linked to parvovirus B19, influenza, CMV and Epstein-Barr virus. Some IMGT-functional V segments, including TRBV6-2 and TRBV6-3, could not be told apart with the 87-base-pair reads, so those segments were excluded. In vitro tests confirmed that a few of the cytomegalovirus-associated TCR beta chains recognize cytomegalovirus antigens. Because counts were too low, roughly 16 rarely observed V segments, including chromosome 9 orphons, were excluded from the earlier analysis of around 590 of the donors. The classifier was reported to diagnose cytomegalovirus status with high specificity and sensitivity in both the original and validation cohorts. Linkage disequilibrium might explain the correlated functional status among segregating V segments, but an unknown experimental factor could not be ruled out. While some public TCRs were present in many individuals, most TCR sequences turned up only very rarely across donors. A later analysis found that TCR association rates varied across HLA loci, with DRB1 alleles showing the most associated TCRs and HLA-C alleles the fewest. According to a later genetic analysis, donors in an Asian-associated ancestry cluster had fewer N-insertions in productive TCRs than the roughly 700-donor mean. This cohort had only TCR beta chains sequenced, and the lack of alpha or paired-chain data limited which features could be detected. The sequencing pipeline was judged likely to have produced a cluster of highly shared sequence variants as a technical artifact. Broadly in line with IMGT annotations, most TCR beta V segments showed up in productive rearrangements about 87% or about 30% of the time in an earlier analysis of approximately 600 of the donors. Roughly uniform sequencing depth across donors was assumed in presence/absence analyses, although this assumption may not hold. In a later genetic analysis, a missense DCLRE1C variant was associated with V-gene and J-gene trimming of TCR beta chains, and the association was replicated in an independent cohort. A later analysis found that most CMV-associated TCR beta chains appeared HLA-restricted, with HLA associations seemingly driven largely by CMV exposure.

In total, about 650 healthy bone marrow donors made up the cohort. All cohort members were sampled while nominally healthy, although unrecorded immune exposures were likely present. The donor was CMV seronegative and belonged to the group of around 350 seronegative cohort members. A peripheral blood sample was collected from each donor, and TCR beta sequencing was performed on peripheral blood mononuclear cells. The Qiagen DNeasy Blood Extraction Kit was used to extract genomic DNA from the blood cell samples. The library was built by means of the immunoSEQ multiplex PCR assay. The multiplex PCR relied on a mix of 60 forward primers for TCR Vbeta segments and 13 reverse primers for TCR Jbeta segments. The CDR3 region of rearranged TCR beta genes was amplified from genomic DNA by a multiplex PCR assay. On the Illumina HiSeq System, the amplified TCR beta libraries were sequenced as 87-base-pair reads. For the original study's pipeline: In a later analysis, about 80 million unique TCR beta chains were counted across the 650 to 750 repertoires, and roughly 10 million of these chains were shared by at least two donors. Raw reads were error-corrected and collapsed into unique sequences with a nearest-neighbor algorithm that merged closely related sequences to remove PCR and sequencing errors. CDR3 sequences were aligned to IMGT reference sequences to assign V, D and J gene segments. For a sequence to be retained, at least a six-nucleotide match to both a V gene segment and a J gene segment was required. Rearrangements were called productive when the CDR3 lacked stop codons and stayed in frame with V and J; all others were non-productive. CDR3 was defined according to IMGT convention as the region running from the second conserved V-encoded cysteine to the conserved J-encoded phenylalanine. In an earlier analysis of around 570 of the donors, sequences lacking an unambiguous match to a single V gene segment were excluded. In an earlier analysis of some 590 of the donors, a V segment was called functional when productive rearrangements were above 56.7%, and segregating when the standard deviation between donors exceeded 5%. To diagnose cytomegalovirus status from the catalog of TCR beta chain sequences, a statistical classification framework was built. V and J gene assignment, in a later analysis, came from comparing TCR nucleotide sequences with IMGT/GENE-DB human TR gene sequences. In a later analysis, CDR3 sequences and most-parsimonious VDJ recombination scenarios were assigned using the TCRdist pipeline. In a later analysis, each TCR beta chain was defined by its CDR3 amino acid sequence together with its V-gene family, and reads lacking a unique V-gene family were excluded. A later analysis removed 550 to 650 highly shared, low-generation-probability nucleotide sequences to deal with suspected cross-contamination and a sequencing artifact. For each public chain, a later analysis derived a clonal expansion index from normalized ranks of inferred template counts within each repertoire. In a later analysis, generation probabilities were computed with a VDJ recombination model fitted to out-of-frame rearrangements, and the resulting probabilities were checked against IGoR. Hypergeometric tests were used in a later analysis to score TCR-TCR, TCR-HLA and TCR-CMV co-occurrence, with a repertoire-size bias correction applied to the TCR pairs. To estimate false discovery rates, a later analysis permuted the HLA or CMV assignments 20 times. A later analysis grouped co-occurring TCRs with DBSCAN, adding TCRdist sequence similarity when clustering within HLA-allele-positive subsets. Co-occurrence clustering excluded repertoires with fewer than 30,000 or more than 120,000 public chains, plus five with anomalous nucleotide sharing. The immuneACCESS repertoire file appears here via TCRdb, limited to in-frame rearrangements. These files lack a portion of the clones; in checked studies, under half of the deficit traces to unresolved V genes, and the cause of the others is not known. Clone size and V and J calls were adopted from that table, with D and trimming inferred from the DNA. Within this sample are about 88,000 clones, with just under 90% of them counted one time only. The top ten constitute under 2.5% of the sample.

The junction carries 8 bases between V and J, which are trimmed by 2 bases and 3 bases respectively. The CDR3 measures 14 amino acids from cysteine to phenylalanine. The DNA shown is the 42-base CDR3, in frame from base 1. CDR1 and CDR2, looked up from the germline V gene (reference sequence), are MNHEY and SMNVEV. About this clone itself: The clone's antigen remains unknown. No base quality values were provided; no much bigger clone lies one nucleotide off.

Sequenced material: PBMCs. The receptor comes from a man younger than 30 in good health and CMV-seronegative. The V and J segments used are TRBV27 and TRBJ2-1; the D gene is perhaps TRBD2, from 5 matching bases. The CDR3 reads CASSLKTSYNEQFF. The base sequence is TGTGCCAGCAGTTTAAAAACTAGCTACAATGAGCAGTTCTTC.